This T cell receptor (beta chain) emerged from a study of OX40 agonist ivuxolimab in advanced cancers. Enrollment shut out patients with autoimmune disease history or systemic immunosuppression. Study-wide results and limits: At 0.1 to 3.0 mg/kg and by week 6, CD4+ and CD8+ T cells in the blood had expanded clonally.

Only in-frame clones appear in the TCRdb table, and some are missing; sequencing was by immunoSEQ multiplex PCR. Of approximately 74,000 clones listed, approximately 78% were seen once; the top ten hold 4% to 6%. Notes on this clone: Its matching antigen is unknown.

J gave up 4 bases and V 4 bases, and 4 bases lay outside the gene matches. This CDR3 region has 15 residues. Germline CDR1 MNHEY, CDR2 SVGAGI. This specimen consisted of CD4+ or CD8+ T cells sorted from blood, obtained in a trial of the OX40 agonist ivuxolimab. The clonotype comes from an adult with an advanced solid tumor such as melanoma, head and neck, liver or kidney cancer. The genes are TRBV6-5 and TRBJ2-5, with 12 bases matching TRBD2. The CDR3 region is CASSSLGLAGETQYF. The CDR3 coding sequence is TGTGCCAGCAGTTCGTTGGGACTAGCGGGAGAGACCCAGTACTTC.